Listed below are T cell receptor beta chains from one sample, sequenced in a study of cytomegalovirus exposure and HLA in healthy donors. Sequencing used immunoSEQ multiplex PCR; TCRdb keeps in-frame clones, though not all of them. Of tens of thousands of clones listed, roughly 69% are singletons. The sequencing input was PBMCs. The receptors stem from a young woman in good health and CMV-seronegative. Each CDR3 is given with its conserved first and last residue. Each record gives: V gene, CDR3 protein.

v_call: TRBV2; cdr3_aa: CASDRPSGIQYF
v_call: TRBV27; cdr3_aa: CASKPAGHNNEQFF
v_call: TRBV29-1; cdr3_aa: CSVVSVYQETQYF
v_call: TRBV6-5; cdr3_aa: CASSYTVDSPYGYTF
v_call: TRBV6-1; cdr3_aa: CASSERILTGHREKLFF
v_call: TRBV7-8; cdr3_aa: CASSHTTSDRGYNEQFF
v_call: TRBV29-1; cdr3_aa: CSVGGGTGIYF
v_call: TRBV5-1; cdr3_aa: CASSFSGDSYNEQFF
v_call: TRBV7-2; cdr3_aa: CASSGSGSTYNEQFF
v_call: TRBV4-2; cdr3_aa: CASSQDIGATYEQYF
v_call: TRBV6-5; cdr3_aa: CASSLQGNNEKLFF
v_call: TRBV27; cdr3_aa: CASSTGQGRQPQHF
v_call: TRBV14; cdr3_aa: CASSQGHRRLSGSHTDTQYF
v_call: TRBV7-2; cdr3_aa: CASRTHQQGTQYF
v_call: TRBV19; cdr3_aa: CASSFTGGSYGYTF
v_call: TRBV7-4; cdr3_aa: CASSLPRPGQIQETQYF
v_call: TRBV5-1; cdr3_aa: CASSTGTAWGTQYF
v_call: TRBV28; cdr3_aa: CASRHDRGTAYF
v_call: TRBV7-9; cdr3_aa: CASSPASFTDTQYF
v_call: TRBV11-2; cdr3_aa: CASSAGTAYEQYF
v_call: TRBV7-6; cdr3_aa: CASSRGLSPYNEQFF
v_call: TRBV18; cdr3_aa: CASSPRVTDTQYF
v_call: TRBV5-1; cdr3_aa: CASSLPLAGDSTGELFF
v_call: TRBV4-1; cdr3_aa: CASSQGDSQETQYF
v_call: TRBV4-1; cdr3_aa: CASSQVDMGLAGANEQFF
v_call: TRBV7-9; cdr3_aa: CASTRTGQENTGELFF
v_call: TRBV6-5; cdr3_aa: CADQTGASYNSPLHF
v_call: TRBV5-6; cdr3_aa: CASSLGTGVEKLFF
v_call: TRBV25-1; cdr3_aa: CASSGIGADNSPLHF
v_call: TRBV6-4; cdr3_aa: CASSERGGTDTQYF
v_call: TRBV28; cdr3_aa: CASTRGKETQYF
v_call: TRBV20-1; cdr3_aa: CSAREYNEQFF
v_call: TRBV2; cdr3_aa: CASSRQGSTEAFF
v_call: TRBV30; cdr3_aa: CAWSRGFQPQHF
v_call: TRBV2; cdr3_aa: CASKGAYEQYF
v_call: TRBV28; cdr3_aa: CASSSYRTEGGTQYF
v_call: TRBV15; cdr3_aa: CATAGNSMNTEAFF
v_call: TRBV28; cdr3_aa: CASTGKYQPQHF
v_call: TRBV7-2; cdr3_aa: CASSLRWLAGYWWADTQYF
v_call: TRBV10-3; cdr3_aa: CAIKGQGANTEAFF
v_call: TRBV5-4; cdr3_aa: CASSLRLAGVSSVNIQYF
v_call: TRBV28; cdr3_aa: CASSPGGTSGNTIYF
v_call: TRBV5-1; cdr3_aa: CASSLGRDQPQHF
v_call: TRBV10-2; cdr3_aa: CASSELGVQVGAYYSGANVLTF
v_call: TRBV7-2; cdr3_aa: CASSSHGGEANEKLFF
v_call: TRBV5-8; cdr3_aa: CASSTGPVDYGYTF
v_call: TRBV11-3; cdr3_aa: CASSPGQGFGEQFF
v_call: TRBV2; cdr3_aa: CASSETGRRTEAFF
v_call: TRBV4-1; cdr3_aa: CASSHPGGTDTEAFF
v_call: TRBV7-2; cdr3_aa: CASKIGGSSNYGYTF
v_call: TRBV7-9; cdr3_aa: CASSLEGLLQETQYF
v_call: TRBV2; cdr3_aa: CASSEVRGETQYF
v_call: TRBV6-5; cdr3_aa: CASSPGTGNQPQHF
v_call: TRBV6-6; cdr3_aa: CASSYGGNYGYTF